This is a list of T cell receptor beta chains from one sample in a study of T cells in Graves' hyperthyroidism and ophthalmopathy. Each CDR3 protein is one row after TCRdb ran MiXCR on the multiplex PCR reads. This repertoire shows about 570,000 distinct CDR3 sequences, 40% to 55% found once; its top ten account for roughly 19%. Material: peripheral blood or thyroid tissue (not recorded which). The source is an adult woman with Graves' disease, either hyperthyroidism or ophthalmopathy (not recorded which). CDR3s include the opening cysteine and the closing phenylalanine or tryptophan. D genes are given only for firm matches. The size of a clone is reported for some rows only, either as once, few or many, or as a class for expanded clones.

D gene | J gene | clone size | V gene | CDR3 protein | CDR3 DNA
NA | TRBJ2-5 | many | TRBV2 | CASSVFGAKGTQYF | TGTGCCAGCAGTGTGTTCGGCGCCAAAGGGACCCAGTACTTC
TRBD2 | TRBJ2-7 | NA | TRBV5-1 | CASSLGLGGRPPPEQYF | TGCGCCAGCAGCTTGGGGTTGGGCGGGAGGCCCCCCCCCGAGCAGTACTTC
NA | TRBJ2-5 | NA | TRBV10-3 | CAISALSGETQYF | TGTGCCATCAGTGCACTCTCAGGGGAGACCCAGTACTTC
NA | TRBJ2-7 | NA | TRBV28 | CASSFGQFTTSEQYF | TGTGCCAGCAGTTTCGGCCAATTTACAACTAGCGAGCAGTACTTC
NA | TRBJ2-3 | few | TRBV7-9 | CASSLALEMQYF | TGTGCCAGCAGCTTAGCGTTGGAGATGCAGTATTTT
TRBD1 | TRBJ1-1 | many | TRBV4-1 | CASSQDPGQRAFF | TGCGCCAGCAGCCAAGATCCGGGACAGAGAGCTTTCTTT
NA | TRBJ1-6 | NA | TRBV2 | CASRGPGPAFSPLHF | TGTGCCAGCAGAGGACCGGGTCCTGCTTTTTCACCCCTCCACTTT
NA | TRBJ1-3 | NA | TRBV19 | CASSIPWGSGNTIYF | TGTGCCAGTAGTATCCCGTGGGGGTCTGGAAACACCATATATTTT
NA | TRBJ1-2 | NA | TRBV28 | CASGGSANYGYTF | TGTGCCAGCGGGGGCAGCGCTAACTATGGCTACACCTTC
NA | TRBJ1-5 | many | TRBV6-1 | CASTLTGATNQPQHF | TGTGCCAGTACACTTACTGGGGCCACCAATCAGCCCCAGCATTTT
NA | TRBJ1-1 | many | TRBV4-2 | CASSQSGDEAFF | TGTGCCAGCAGCCAAAGTGGGGACGAAGCTTTCTTT
TRBD1 | TRBJ1-4 | NA | TRBV10-3 | CASSRTGDNEKLFF | TGTGCCAGCAGCAGGACAGGTGATAATGAAAAACTGTTTTTT
NA | TRBJ1-5 | few | TRBV6-6 | CASSEGGKHQPQHF | TGTGCCAGCAGTGAAGGGGGGAAGCATCAGCCCCAGCATTTT
NA | TRBJ2-7 | NA | TRBV20-1 | CSATQGQGEQYF | TGCAGTGCTACTCAGGGCCAGGGGGAGCAGTACTTC
TRBD2 | TRBJ2-5 | NA | TRBV10-3 | CAISRAGGTFQETQYF | TGTGCCATCAGTAGGGCGGGAGGGACCTTCCAAGAGACCCAGTACTTC
NA | TRBJ1-5 | many | TRBV4-1 | CASSQGPGRDQPQHF | TGCGCCAGCAGCCAAGGGCCCGGACGGGATCAGCCCCAGCATTTT
NA | TRBJ2-7 | NA | TRBV15 | CATSRDPGFSSYEQYF | TGTGCCACCAGCAGAGATCCCGGGTTCTCCTCCTACGAGCAGTACTTC